These 32 T cell receptor beta chains originate from one sample sequenced in a study of technical replicates of blood from several donors. Libraries were prepared by immunoSEQ multiplex PCR; TCRdb keeps only in-frame clonotypes and omits some of them. The sample lists around 68,000 clones; approximately 97% were seen once. Sequencing used T cells isolated from PBMCs. Receptors originate from a human donor in good health.

CDR3 coding DNA: TGTGCCAGCAGTTTATTTCTGGGCCAGTTGGAGACCCAGTACTTC. As protein: CASSLFLGQLETQYF. The chain recombines TRBV27 with TRBJ2-5, with D unclear. Germline-derived CDR1 and CDR2 are MNHEY and SMNVEV (reference sequence). With 1 base removed from V and 5 bases from J, the gap between germline ends came to 14 bases. CDR3 length: 15 amino acids.

The rearrangement uses TRBV11-3 and TRBJ2-6, with D maybe TRBD1 (5 bases). Germline V gives CDR1 SGHNT, CDR2 YENEEA. CDR3 length: 15 residues. V lost 2 bases and J lost 3, with 8 bases in between. The CDR3 loop reads CASSLNGHGANVLTF. The CDR3 DNA is TGTGCCAGCAGCTTAAATGGACATGGGGCCAACGTCCTGACTTTC.

This chain joins TRBV19 and TRBJ1-1, with D maybe TRBD1 (5 bases). Per germline, CDR1 LNHDA and CDR2 SQIVND (reference sequence). The CDR3 has 14 residues. V lost 3 bases to trimming and J lost 4 bases, with 12 bases between them. DNA for the CDR3: TGTGCCAGTAGTATTAAGGGGATTGCCACTGAAGCTTTCTTT. Its protein product is CASSIKGIATEAFF. Full variable domain (missing parts from reference TRBV19 and TRBJ1-1): DGGITQSPKYLFRKEGQNVTLSCEQNLNHDAMYWYRQDPGQGLRLIYYSQIVNDFQKGDIAEGYSVSREKKESFPLTVTSAQKNPTAFYLCASSIKGIATEAFFGQGTRLTVV.

This chain uses TRBV5-6 with TRBJ2-5; D is unclear. The V end was cut by 4 bases, the J end by 4 bases, with 8 bases between. Looked up from germline, CDR1 is SGHDT and CDR2 is YYEEEE. The CDR3 length is 12 residues. CDR3 residues: CASSGPIETQYF. CDR3 nucleotides: TGTGCCAGCAGCGGGCCGATAGAGACCCAGTACTTC.

The J gene is TRBJ2-5, the V gene TRBV5-1; TRBD2 agrees at 8 bases. The germline gives CDR1 SGHRS, CDR2 YFSETQ. V lost 5 bases to trimming and J lost 5 bases; unmatched junction nucleotides: 2. The CDR3 length is 12 residues. The CDR3 DNA reads TGCGCCAGCAGGTTAGCGGGGGAGACCCAGTACTTC. It encodes CASRLAGETQYF.

The rearrangement uses TRBV9 and TRBJ2-2, with 15 bases matching TRBD2. In germline, CDR1 is SGDLS, CDR2 YYNGEE. CDR3 size: 18 residues. V trimming: 4 bases; J trimming: 2 bases; junction bases outside the gene matches: 6. CDR3 sequence: CASSSWTSGRVNTGELFF. The CDR3 DNA reads TGTGCCAGCAGCTCCTGGACTAGCGGGAGGGTCAACACCGGGGAGCTGTTTTTT.

This chain uses TRBV7-3 with TRBJ2-7; TRBD2 aligns across 11 bases. Germline CDR1 is SGHTA and CDR2 is FQGTGA. The CDR3 has 16 amino acids. V lost 0 bases, J lost 6 bases, and 7 bases stayed unmatched. CDR3 region: CASSLTTGTSGGEQYF. In DNA, the CDR3 is TGTGCCAGCAGCTTAACCACCGGGACTAGCGGCGGCGAGCAGTACTTC.

A single count supports this clone. The chain employs TRBV5-1 and TRBJ2-7, with 9 bases lining up with TRBD1. Germline V lookup: CDR1 SGHRS, CDR2 YFSETQ. J was trimmed by 3 bases and V by 1 base; bases with no gene match: 11. This CDR3 is 17 amino acids long. This chain's CDR3 is CASSLFLPGQGDYEQYF. The DNA for the CDR3 is TGCGCCAGCAGCTTGTTTTTACCGGGACAGGGAGACTACGAGCAGTACTTC.

The V and J genes are TRBV7-3 and TRBJ1-1; TRBD1 is a possible D gene (5 bases). Per the germline V gene, CDR1 is SGHTA and CDR2 is FQGTGA. Trimming cost V 5 bases and J 5 bases, with 15 bases left between them. The CDR3 contains 14 residues. The CDR3 here is CASSRQGGVTEAFF. The DNA for the CDR3 is TGTGCCAGCAGCCGCCAGGGTGGGGTAACTGAAGCTTTCTTT.

The chain couples TRBV6-1 to TRBJ2-7; D perhaps matches TRBD2 (6 bases). The CDR3 is made up of 15 amino acids. V lost 8 bases, J lost 0 bases, and 17 bases lay in between. Germline CDR1 and CDR2: MNHNS and SASEGT. This CDR3 reads CASATWEDLSYEQYF. The CDR3 DNA sequence: TGTGCCAGCGCCACCTGGGAGGACCTCTCCTACGAGCAGTACTTC.

The CDR3 is CASLAPGQGASVNTEAFF. The CDR3 DNA sequence: TGTGCCAGCCTCGCTCCGGGACAGGGGGCAAGCGTGAACACTGAAGCTTTCTTT. J is TRBJ1-1 and V is TRBV13; 12 nucleotides match TRBD1. This CDR3 is built from 18 residues. The V segment lost 8 bases and the J segment 0 bases; nucleotides outside the gene matches: 13. The germline V gene encodes CDR1 PRHDT and CDR2 FYEKMQ (reference sequence).

The V and J genes are TRBV6-1 and TRBJ2-7; 8 nucleotides line up with TRBD2. The CDR3 is made up of 16 amino acids. Germline CDR1 is MNHNS and CDR2 is SASEGT. V was clipped by 0 bases and J by 0 bases; unmatched bases: 4. As DNA, the CDR3 is TGTGCCAGCAGTGAAGCGCCTAGCGGGTACTCCTACGAGCAGTACTTC. Translating gives CASSEAPSGYSYEQYF.

This chain uses TRBV7-8 with TRBJ2-7; 8 bases match TRBD1. This CDR3 is built from 17 residues. The V gene end was trimmed by 5 bases and the J gene end by 1 base; junction bases not matched to a gene: 13. Germline-derived CDR1 and CDR2 are SGHVS and FQNEAQ. The CDR3 nucleotides read TGTGCCAGCAGCCAGGACAGGGTCAAATTTGAATCCTACGAGCAGTACTTC. Translating gives CASSQDRVKFESYEQYF.

This chain connects TRBV27 to TRBJ1-1; 9 bases agree with TRBD1. This CDR3 has 14 residues. Per germline, CDR1 MNHEY and CDR2 SMNVEV (reference sequence). V shed 2 bases and J 4 bases; nucleotides not matched to a gene: 2. CDR3: CASSLGTGFTEAFF. The DNA of the CDR3 is TGTGCCAGCAGTTTAGGGACAGGGTTCACTGAAGCTTTCTTT.

This chain uses TRBV2 with TRBJ1-1; D unclear. Deletions cut 4 bases from V and 1 base from J, with 4 bases between. There are 12 residues in the CDR3. Germline CDR1 is SNHLY and CDR2 is FYNNEI. The CDR3 loop reads CASSAKNTEAFF. As DNA, the CDR3 is TGTGCCAGCAGTGCCAAGAACACTGAAGCTTTCTTT.

This clone was seen just once. The CDR3 loop reads CASSQANPSQFF. The DNA for the CDR3 is TGTGCCAGTAGCCAGGCTAATCCCTCACAGTTCTTC. The rearrangement links TRBV19 to TRBJ2-1; D is ambiguous. V was trimmed by 6 bases and J by 13 bases, leaving 16 bases between them. Germline V gene sequence: CDR1 LNHDA, CDR2 SQIVND (reference sequence). CDR3 length equals 12 residues.

The chain employs TRBV7-9 and TRBJ1-1; tentative D call: TRBD1 (5 bases). The CDR3 is 15 amino acids. Trimming removed 5 bases from V and 1 base from J, with 14 bases in between. CDR1 and CDR2 (germline): SEHNR, FQNEAQ (reference sequence). The CDR3 protein is CASSALGGKNTEAFF. CDR3 sequence (DNA): TGTGCCAGCAGCGCCTTGGGGGGGAAGAACACTGAAGCTTTCTTT.

V and J are TRBV18 and TRBJ1-2, with a weak D call TRBD1 (5 bases). This CDR3 region has 13 residues. The V and J ends lost 5 bases and 3 bases respectively, with 10 bases between them. Germline loops: CDR1 KGHSH, CDR2 LQKENI. The CDR3 reads CASSEQDHYGYTF. The CDR3 bases are TGTGCCAGCTCAGAACAGGATCACTATGGCTACACCTTC. Based on the CDR3 plus reference TRBV18 and TRBJ1-2, the full variable domain is NAGVMQNPRHLVRRRGQEARLRCSPMKGHSHVYWYRQLPEEGLKFMVYLQKENIIDESGMPKERFSAEFPKEGPSILRIQQVVRGDSAAYFCASSEQDHYGYTFGSGTRLTVV.

This clone showed up just once. The chain couples TRBV5-6 to TRBJ1-5; D remains ambiguous. Germline V lookup: CDR1 SGHDT, CDR2 YYEEEE. The length of the CDR3 is 14 residues. Trimming pared 2 bases from V and 4 bases from J, leaving 10 bases between. In DNA, the CDR3 is TGTGCCAGCAGCTTTTCAGGTGAGAATCAGCCCCAGCATTTT. Translation gives CASSFSGENQPQHF.

The chain recombines TRBV27 with TRBJ2-7, with 8 bases lining up with TRBD2. The CDR3 has 14 residues. Losses at the gene ends were 6 bases for V and 2 bases for J; bases not matched to a gene: 6. The germline V gene encodes CDR1 MNHEY and CDR2 SMNVEV (reference sequence). The CDR3 DNA follows: TGTGCCAGCAGCCCGGGACTAGGTGCCTACGAGCAGTACTTC. The encoded protein is CASSPGLGAYEQYF.

This sequence joins TRBV27 and TRBJ2-2, with 9 bases lining up with TRBD2. Trimming took 7 bases from V and 0 from J; bases not matched to a gene: 9. Germline V CDR1 and CDR2: MNHEY, SMNVEV (reference sequence). This CDR3 has 17 amino acids. The CDR3 loop is CASNTRAGGPNTGELFF. Written as DNA, the CDR3 is TGTGCCAGCAACACAAGGGCGGGAGGGCCGAACACCGGGGAGCTGTTTTTT.

This clone was observed a single time. The chain recombines TRBV9 with TRBJ1-1; no definite D call. The germline V gene has CDR1 SGDLS and CDR2 YYNGEE. The CDR3 sequence is 14 residues long. Trimming removed 3 bases from V and 1 base from J, with 10 bases in between. Here the CDR3 DNA reads TGTGCCAGCAGCGATTGGGCATCGAACACTGAAGCTTTCTTT. Its protein is CASSDWASNTEAFF. Full variable domain (remainder filled in from reference TRBV9 and TRBJ1-1): DSGVTQTPKHLITATGQRVTLRCSPRSGDLSVYWYQQSLDQGLQFLIQYYNGEERAKGNILERFSAQQFPDLHSELNLSSLELGDSALYFCASSDWASNTEAFFGQGTRLTVV.

V is TRBV28 and J is TRBJ2-2, with D perhaps matching TRBD1 (5 bases). The germline CDR1 and CDR2 sequences are MDHEN and SYDVKM. This CDR3 has 14 residues. The V and J ends lost 11 bases and 1 base respectively, with 14 bases between them. The CDR3 reads CAVKTVKNTGELFF. The CDR3 DNA follows: TGTGCCGTTAAGACAGTGAAGAACACCGGGGAGCTGTTTTTT.

This chain uses TRBV5-4 with TRBJ2-7, with TRBD1 matching over 7 bases. Germline assignment: CDR1 SGHNT and CDR2 YYREEE (reference sequence). CDR3 length: 15 amino acids. Losses at the gene ends were 3 bases for V and 3 bases for J; bases not matched to a gene: 9. The CDR3 DNA follows: TGTGCCAGCAGCTCCCATTCAGGGGGAGTCTACGAGCAGTACTTC. Translating gives CASSSHSGGVYEQYF.

This clone was detected only once. This rearrangement joins TRBV6-5 to TRBJ2-7, with 7 nucleotides matching TRBD1. J lost 3 bases, V lost 2 bases, and 7 bases had no gene match. Germline CDR1 and CDR2: MNHEY and SVGAGI. CDR3 length: 15 residues. The CDR3 bases are TGTGCCAGCAGTTACGTAGGGGGCTTAGGCTACGAGCAGTACTTC. Translation: CASSYVGGLGYEQYF.

This chain uses TRBV27 with TRBJ2-7, with 7 bases fitting TRBD1. Germline loops: CDR1 MNHEY, CDR2 SMNVEV (reference sequence). The CDR3 runs 14 residues. V dropped 5 bases and J dropped 6; count of bases not matched to a gene: 10. CDR3 protein: CASSAWAGGREQYF. Written as DNA, the CDR3 is TGTGCCAGCAGTGCCTGGGCAGGGGGTCGCGAGCAGTACTTC.

J is TRBJ2-1 and V is TRBV5-6, with TRBD2 matching over 7 bases. The germline V gene encodes CDR1 SGHDT and CDR2 YYEEEE. The CDR3 runs to 17 residues. The trim removed 0 bases at V and 6 bases at J, leaving 12 bases unmatched. The CDR3 DNA reads TGTGCCAGCAGCTTGGCCGGTTCCAGCGGGATTTTCAATGAGCAGTTCTTC. Amino acid sequence: CASSLAGSSGIFNEQFF.

The rearrangement links TRBV7-8 to TRBJ2-2; maybe TRBD2 (6 bases). The V end was cut by 2 bases, the J end by 2 bases, with 12 bases between. Germline CDR1 and CDR2: SGHVS and FQNEAQ. The CDR3 length is 16 residues. CDR3 sequence: CASSLWGGHNTGELFF. CDR3 DNA sequence: TGTGCCAGCAGCTTATGGGGAGGCCATAACACCGGGGAGCTGTTTTTT. The full variable domain, with the rest looked up from reference TRBV7-8 and TRBJ2-2, is GAGVSQSPRYKVAKRGQDVALRCDPISGHVSLFWYQQALGQGPEFLTYFQNEAQLDKSGLPSDRFFAERPEGSVSTLKIQRTQQEDSAVYLCASSLWGGHNTGELFFGEGSRLTVL.

The J gene is TRBJ1-5, the V gene TRBV27, with a tentative D call TRBD1 (5 bases). The germline V and J ends were trimmed by 6 bases and 7 bases, with 10 bases remaining between them. Germline CDR1 is MNHEY and CDR2 is SMNVEV (reference sequence). The CDR3 has 12 amino acids. The CDR3 bases are TGTGCCAGCAGAGGGGTTGACCAGCCCCAGCATTTT. Residues: CASRGVDQPQHF.

This CDR3 is CASSNPGLAYEQYF. CDR3 DNA: TGTGCCAGCAGCAATCCGGGACTAGCCTACGAGCAGTACTTC. The chain links TRBV7-9 to TRBJ2-7; 8 bases are shared with TRBD2. Germline lookup yields CDR1 SEHNR and CDR2 FQNEAQ (reference sequence). Trimming removed 5 bases from V and 2 bases from J; junction bases left unmatched: 5. There are 14 residues in the CDR3.

In its sample, this clone was seen once. J is TRBJ2-3 and V is TRBV2; 15 bases align to TRBD2. The CDR3 is 15 residues long. Trimming removed 8 bases from V and 4 bases from J; junction bases left unmatched: 4. CDR1 and CDR2 from the germline V gene are SNHLY and FYNNEI. DNA for the CDR3: TGTGCCAGCGAGGGACTAGCGGGAGGAGCAGATACGCAGTATTTT. Protein sequence: CASEGLAGGADTQYF.

The table lists this clone with a count of one. The chain employs TRBV19 and TRBJ1-1; D gene unclear. The V end was cut by 7 bases, the J end by 0 bases, with 12 bases between. CDR3 size: 14 residues. Germline CDR1 is LNHDA and CDR2 is SQIVND (reference sequence). The CDR3 spells CASMGGRVNTEAFF. DNA for the CDR3: TGTGCCAGTATGGGAGGCAGAGTGAACACTGAAGCTTTCTTT.